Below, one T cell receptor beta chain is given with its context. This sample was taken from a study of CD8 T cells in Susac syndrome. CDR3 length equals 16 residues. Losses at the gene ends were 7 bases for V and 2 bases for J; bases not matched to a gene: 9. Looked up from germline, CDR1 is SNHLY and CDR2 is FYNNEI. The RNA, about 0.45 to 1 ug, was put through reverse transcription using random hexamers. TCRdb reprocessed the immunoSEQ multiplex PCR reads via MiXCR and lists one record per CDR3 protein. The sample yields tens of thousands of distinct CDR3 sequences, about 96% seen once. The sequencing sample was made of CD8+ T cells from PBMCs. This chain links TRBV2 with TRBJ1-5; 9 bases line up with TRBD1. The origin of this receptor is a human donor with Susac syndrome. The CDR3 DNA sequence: TGTGCCAGCACCTGGGGACAGGGTATTGGCAATCAGCCCCAGCATTTT. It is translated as CASTWGQGIGNQPQHF.